The clone carrying this TCR beta chain showed up just once. This CDR3 comprises 18 residues. Germline V gene sequence: CDR1 LNHDA, CDR2 SQIVND (reference sequence). With 0 bases removed from V and 6 bases from J, the gap between germline ends came to 21 bases. These data belong to a study of T cell changes during pregnancy in multiple sclerosis. TCRdb's copy holds only in-frame clones and misses some; the assay was immunoSEQ multiplex PCR. The sample contains just under 80,000 clones, roughly 93% of which appear only once. The source material was peripheral blood, sampled in the first trimester of pregnancy. The chain has TRBV19 and TRBJ2-1, with a tentative D call TRBD1 (5 bases). This sequence originates from a female donor with multiple sclerosis, enrolled in a pregnancy study. CDR3 amino acids: CASSIDALTVYPSNEQFF. In DNA, the CDR3 is TGTGCCAGTAGTATAGACGCCCTGACAGTCTACCCCTCCAATGAGCAGTTCTTC.